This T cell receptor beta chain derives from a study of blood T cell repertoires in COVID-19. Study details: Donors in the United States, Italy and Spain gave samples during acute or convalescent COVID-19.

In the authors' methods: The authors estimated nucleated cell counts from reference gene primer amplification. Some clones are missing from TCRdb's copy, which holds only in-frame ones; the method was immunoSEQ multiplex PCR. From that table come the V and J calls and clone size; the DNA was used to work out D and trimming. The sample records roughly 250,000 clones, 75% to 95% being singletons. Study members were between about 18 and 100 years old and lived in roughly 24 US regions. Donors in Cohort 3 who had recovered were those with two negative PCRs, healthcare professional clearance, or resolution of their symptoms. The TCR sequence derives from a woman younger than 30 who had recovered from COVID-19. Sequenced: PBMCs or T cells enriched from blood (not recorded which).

The DNA for the CDR3 is TGCGCCAGCAGCTTGTTCTATGAGCAGTTCTTC. Its protein product is CASSLFYEQFF. The V call is TRBV5-1, the J call TRBJ2-1; D unclear. The CDR3 is made up of 11 amino acids. V lost 1 base to trimming and J lost 8 bases, with 4 bases between them. Germline CDR1 SGHRS, CDR2 YFSETQ.